The rows below give T cell receptor beta chains drawn from one sample of a study of blood T cell repertoires in COVID-19. Here immunoSEQ multiplex PCR was the method, and the copy in TCRdb shows in-frame clones only, minus some. The sample lists around 370,000 clones; approximately 90% were seen once. Material: peripheral blood. Every receptor here comes from a woman aged 18-29 years who had recovered from COVID-19. Both conserved end residues are part of each CDR3. The D gene is left open where the match is weak. Size is omitted from some rows. Given values are once, few, many or a class for expanded clones.

j_gene,d_gene,v_gene,abundance,CDR3aa,CDR3nt
TRBJ2-1,TRBD2,TRBV10-3,.,CAISSIAGDNEQFF,TGTGCCATCAGTTCGATAGCGGGAGACAATGAGCAGTTCTTC
TRBJ1-1,.,TRBV7-9,.,CASSLASGVTNTEAFF,TGTGCCAGCAGCTTAGCTTCGGGGGTAACGAACACTGAAGCTTTCTTT
TRBJ1-5,.,TRBV11-2,.,CASSVRGGLRQPQHF,TGTGCCAGCAGCGTCCGGGGGGGCTTGAGGCAGCCCCAGCATTTT
TRBJ1-2,.,TRBV6-2/TRBV6-3,.,CASSYRSGFRMTF,TGTGCCAGCAGTTATCGGTCAGGGTTCCGAATGACCTTC
TRBJ1-1,.,TRBV2,.,CASSTPLTGQTNTEAFF,TGTGCCAGCAGTACACCGCTGACCGGACAGACGAACACTGAAGCTTTCTTT
TRBJ2-6,TRBD1,TRBV7-2,.,CASSIVTGAGANVLTF,TGTGCCAGCAGCATAGTCACAGGGGCTGGGGCCAACGTCCTGACTTTC
TRBJ1-6,.,TRBV30,.,CAWPNVKRQTYNSPLHF,TGTGCCTGGCCTAACGTGAAGAGACAGACTTATAATTCACCCCTCCACTTT
TRBJ2-3,TRBD1,TRBV10-3,.,CAISERMGQASTDTQYF,TGTGCCATCAGTGAGAGGATGGGACAGGCTAGCACAGATACGCAGTATTTT
TRBJ1-6,.,TRBV27,.,CASRSGGTYNSPLHF,TGTGCCAGCAGGTCGGGGGGCACCTATAATTCACCCCTCCACTTT
TRBJ1-2,.,TRBV12-3/TRBV12-4,.,CASSQIPVYGYTF,TGTGCCAGCAGCCAGATCCCTGTCTATGGCTACACCTTC
TRBJ2-3,TRBD2,TRBV4-1,.,CASSQLAVTDTQYF,TGCGCCAGCAGCCAACTAGCGGTCACAGATACGCAGTATTTT
TRBJ1-4,.,TRBV7-9,.,CASSRTAEKLFF,TGTGCCAGCAGCCGGACAGCCGAAAAACTGTTTTTT
TRBJ2-1,TRBD2,TRBV28,once,CASSFRRKLAGFRYEQFF,TGTGCCAGCAGTTTTCGCCGCAAACTAGCGGGATTTAGGTATGAGCAGTTCTTC
TRBJ1-2,.,TRBV6-5,.,CASGNRPLFYGYTF,TGTGCCAGCGGTAACAGGCCCTTATTCTATGGCTACACCTTC
TRBJ2-5,.,TRBV11-3,.,CASSFSGPQYF,TGTGCCAGCAGCTTTAGCGGACCCCAGTACTTC
TRBJ1-2,.,TRBV9,once,CASSVSDSFQGYTF,TGTGCCAGCAGCGTATCGGACAGTTTTCAAGGCTACACCTTC
TRBJ2-1,TRBD1,TRBV12-5,.,CASGPPGQGIDEQFF,TGTGCTAGTGGTCCGCCGGGACAGGGAATCGATGAGCAGTTCTTC
TRBJ2-5,TRBD1,TRBV29-1,.,CSVTTGSYQETQYF,TGCAGCGTCACGACAGGGTCGTACCAAGAGACCCAGTACTTC
TRBJ1-2,.,TRBV13,few,CASSLWGGGYTF,TGTGCCAGCAGCTTATGGGGAGGCGGCTACACCTTC
TRBJ1-1,TRBD1,TRBV7-9,.,CASSGDRASAEAFF,TGTGCCAGCAGCGGCGACAGGGCGAGTGCTGAAGCTTTCTTT
TRBJ2-1,TRBD1,TRBV28,.,CASSETGGYNEQFF,TGTGCCAGCTCCGAGACAGGGGGCTACAATGAGCAGTTCTTC
TRBJ2-1,.,TRBV4-3,.,CANPRVAITGNEQFF,TGCGCCAACCCAAGAGTGGCGATAACGGGGAATGAGCAGTTCTTC
TRBJ1-2,.,TRBV7-9,.,CASSSREGPRDYGYTF,TGTGCCAGCAGCTCCCGTGAGGGTCCCCGGGACTATGGCTACACCTTC
TRBJ2-2,TRBD2,TRBV25-1,.,CASSRTSKYGELFF,TGTGCCAGCAGTAGGACTAGCAAATATGGGGAGCTGTTTTTT
TRBJ2-1,TRBD2,TRBV6-2/TRBV6-3,.,CASSYRLSGRALYNEQFF,TGTGCCAGCAGTTACAGGCTTAGCGGGAGGGCCCTCTACAATGAGCAGTTCTTC
TRBJ2-2,.,TRBV25-1,.,CASSESSRDTGELFF,TGTGCCAGCAGTGAATCGTCGAGGGACACCGGGGAGCTGTTTTTT
TRBJ2-1,.,TRBV6-4,.,CASSVVADGDNEQFF,TGTGCCAGCAGTGTTGTAGCGGACGGGGACAATGAGCAGTTCTTC
TRBJ1-1,TRBD1,TRBV4-3,.,CASSQGMGQGAAEAFF,TGCGCCAGCAGCCAAGGTATGGGACAGGGGGCCGCTGAAGCTTTCTTT
TRBJ2-5,TRBD2,TRBV7-7,once,CASSLVAGVQETQYF,TGTGCCAGCAGCTTAGTCGCGGGAGTCCAAGAGACCCAGTACTTC
TRBJ1-2,.,TRBV19,.,CASNDFTAGNYGYTF,TGTGCCAGTAACGATTTTACGGCAGGCAACTATGGCTACACCTTC
TRBJ2-2,.,TRBV18,once,CASSPPGNTGELFF,TGTGCCAGCTCACCGCCAGGAAACACCGGGGAGCTGTTTTTT
TRBJ1-3,.,TRBV7-9,.,CASSLGEGRYGNTIYF,TGTGCCAGCAGCTTAGGTGAAGGGAGGTACGGAAACACCATATATTTT
TRBJ2-6,.,TRBV3-1/TRBV3-2,.,CASSQDRIYSSGANVLTF,TGTGCCAGCAGCCAAGATCGAATCTACTCCTCTGGGGCCAACGTCCTGACTTTC
TRBJ1-5,.,TRBV6-5,.,CASSYYKSNQPQHF,TGTGCCAGCAGTTACTATAAAAGCAATCAGCCCCAGCATTTT
TRBJ2-3,TRBD2,TRBV4-1,once,CASSQVALANTDTQYF,TGCGCCAGCAGCCAAGTCGCACTAGCGAACACAGATACGCAGTATTTT
TRBJ1-5,.,TRBV18,.,CASSRSGYDQPQHF,TGTGCCAGCTCACGATCGGGGTATGATCAGCCCCAGCATTTT
TRBJ2-5,TRBD2,TRBV11-2,.,CASSLGLAGVQETQYF,TGTGCCAGCAGCTTGGGACTAGCGGGAGTCCAAGAGACCCAGTACTTC
TRBJ2-1,.,TRBV3-1/TRBV3-2,.,CASSQAARWPYNEQFF,TGTGCCAGCAGCCAAGCTGCGCGGTGGCCCTACAATGAGCAGTTCTTC
TRBJ2-4,.,TRBV21-1,.,CASSSPRRGTSGRLAKNIQYF,TGTGCCAGCAGCTCCCCCCGACGAGGGACTAGCGGGAGATTGGCCAAAAACATTCAGTACTTC
TRBJ1-1,.,TRBV2,.,CASVAGRQTEAFF,TGTGCCAGCGTGGCGGGGCGGCAGACTGAAGCTTTCTTT
TRBJ2-1,TRBD2,TRBV28,.,CASIGTSSYNEQFF,TGTGCCAGCATCGGGACTAGCTCCTACAATGAGCAGTTCTTC
TRBJ1-5,.,TRBV27,.,CASKADYSNQPQHF,TGTGCCAGCAAGGCGGACTATAGCAATCAGCCCCAGCATTTT
TRBJ1-2,.,TRBV7-2,.,CASTPTGLRHGYTF,TGTGCCAGCACACCAACAGGGCTTCGACATGGCTACACCTTC
TRBJ2-3,.,TRBV9,.,CASSVAAGDTQYF,TGTGCCAGCAGCGTAGCAGCCGGGGATACGCAGTATTTT
TRBJ2-5,TRBD2,TRBV7-7,.,CASSPGLAGAETQYF,TGTGCCAGCAGCCCGGGACTAGCGGGAGCAGAGACCCAGTACTTC
TRBJ2-3,.,TRBV2,.,CASSFGSGGYTQYF,TGTGCCAGCAGTTTTGGGAGCGGAGGGTATACGCAGTATTTT
TRBJ2-5,.,TRBV10-3,.,CAISEGLRETQYF,TGTGCCATCAGTGAGGGACTGCGAGAGACCCAGTACTTC
TRBJ1-3,.,TRBV4-3,.,CASSQELGTPGNTIYF,TGCGCCAGCAGCCAAGAGTTGGGCACGCCTGGAAACACCATATATTTT
TRBJ1-1,.,TRBV5-4,.,CASSGDIAEAFF,TGTGCCAGCAGCGGTGACATCGCTGAAGCTTTCTTT
TRBJ2-2,TRBD1,TRBV11-2,.,CASSLVTGGNGELFF,TGTGCCAGCAGCTTAGTAACAGGGGGGAACGGGGAGCTGTTTTTT
TRBJ1-2,.,TRBV19,.,CASSLLQTGAYGYTF,TGTGCCAGTAGTCTTCTTCAGACAGGAGCCTATGGCTACACCTTC
TRBJ2-1,.,TRBV7-2,.,CASSLAAGWNEQFF,TGTGCCAGCAGCTTAGCGGCAGGGTGGAATGAGCAGTTCTTC
TRBJ1-5,.,TRBV12-3/TRBV12-4,.,CASTNRVSQPQHF,TGTGCCAGCACCAACAGGGTTTCTCAGCCCCAGCATTTT
TRBJ1-1,.,TRBV9,.,CASSPAGKMNTEAFF,TGTGCCAGCAGCCCAGCAGGAAAAATGAACACTGAAGCTTTCTTT
TRBJ2-1,.,TRBV5-6,.,CASSGITGTVYNEQFF,TGTGCCAGCAGCGGAATAACAGGGACGGTCTACAATGAGCAGTTCTTC
TRBJ1-6,TRBD1,TRBV6-2/TRBV6-3,.,CASSSTGANSPLHF,TGTGCCAGCAGTTCTACAGGGGCGAATTCACCCCTCCACTTT
TRBJ1-6,.,TRBV3-1/TRBV3-2,.,CASSHATTRGNSPLHF,TGTGCCAGCAGCCACGCAACGACAAGGGGGAATTCACCCCTCCACTTT